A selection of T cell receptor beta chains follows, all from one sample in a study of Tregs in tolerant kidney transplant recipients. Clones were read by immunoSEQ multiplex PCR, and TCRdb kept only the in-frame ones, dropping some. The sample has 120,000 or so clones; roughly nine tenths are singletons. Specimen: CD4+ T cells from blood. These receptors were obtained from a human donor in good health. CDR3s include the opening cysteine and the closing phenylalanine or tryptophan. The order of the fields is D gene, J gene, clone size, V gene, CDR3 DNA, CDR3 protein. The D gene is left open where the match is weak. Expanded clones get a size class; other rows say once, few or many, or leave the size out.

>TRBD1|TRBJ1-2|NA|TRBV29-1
TGCAGCGTTGATAACAGGGGGTACTATGGCTACACCTTC
CSVDNRGYYGYTF
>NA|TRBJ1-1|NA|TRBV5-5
TGTGCCAGCAGCTTGGTTCAGGGAACTGAAGCTTTCTTT
CASSLVQGTEAFF
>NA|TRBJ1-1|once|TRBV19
TGTGCCAGTAGGGCTTTTAAAGCGGGCGAAACTGAAGCTTTCTTT
CASRAFKAGETEAFF
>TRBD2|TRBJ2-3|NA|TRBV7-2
TGTGCCAGCAGCTTCCTAGCGGGGAGCCCTACAGATACGCAGTATTTT
CASSFLAGSPTDTQYF
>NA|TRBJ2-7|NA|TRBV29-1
TGCAGCGTGAGTTGGGGCCCCTACGAGCAGTACTTC
CSVSWGPYEQYF
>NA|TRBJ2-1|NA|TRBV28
TGTGCCAGCAGGGCGGGAAGCTCCTACAATGAGCAGTTCTTC
CASRAGSSYNEQFF
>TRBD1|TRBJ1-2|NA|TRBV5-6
TGTGCCAGCAGCAGTCGAGGACAGGGTTACTATGGCTACACCTTC
CASSSRGQGYYGYTF
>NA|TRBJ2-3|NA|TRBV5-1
TGCGCCAGCAGCTGGACTCGAGTAGGAGGGGCGTCTAGCACAGATACGCAGTATTTT
CASSWTRVGGASSTDTQYF
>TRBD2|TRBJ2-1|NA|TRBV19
TGTGCCAGTAGTATCTCTAGCGGGACCTTCTACAATGAGCAGTTCTTC
CASSISSGTFYNEQFF
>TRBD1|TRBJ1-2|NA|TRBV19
TGTGCCAGTAGCCGACAGGGTGGTCACTATGGCTACACCTTC
CASSRQGGHYGYTF
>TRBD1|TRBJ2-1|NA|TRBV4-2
TGTGCCAGCAGCCTACGGGGACAGGGGGACGAGCAGTTCTTC
CASSLRGQGDEQFF
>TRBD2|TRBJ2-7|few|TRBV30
TGTGCCTGGGAAGTAAGCGGGAGGGCCCACTACGAGCAGTACTTC
CAWEVSGRAHYEQYF
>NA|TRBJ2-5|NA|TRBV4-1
TGCGCCAGCAGCCAAGGGGGCTATGAGACCCAGTACTTC
CASSQGGYETQYF
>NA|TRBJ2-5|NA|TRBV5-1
TGCGCCAGCAGCTCCTTCGGGGGAAGCGTCGAAGAGACCCAGTACTTC
CASSSFGGSVEETQYF